A single sample is the source of the 29 T cell receptor beta chains below, sequenced in a study of T cell clonality in common variable immunodeficiency. Profiling relied on immunoSEQ multiplex PCR, and the TCRdb table lists in-frame clones only, not all of them. The sample was found to contain 35,000 to 55,000 clones, and every one recurs. The sequencing sample was made of peripheral blood mononuclear cells. These receptors were collected from a person between 18 and 75 years old in good health.

This clone has ten or more counts. The CDR3 extends 3 residues past the end of the read, so its final part is completed from the germline J gene. The V gene is TRBV4-1, the J gene TRBJ2-7; possible D gene TRBD1, 5 bases. The CDR3 covers 15 residues. V lost 0 bases, J lost 3 bases, and 12 bases lay in between. Germline CDR1 MGHRA, CDR2 YSYEKL. The sequenced CDR3 bases are TGCGCCAGCAGCCAAGATAAGGGGCAGCGCTACGAG. Translation gives CASSQDKGQRYE. The complete CDR3 sequence is CASSQDKGQRYEQYF.

This clone has ten or more counts. The read terminates 3 residues ahead of where the CDR3 ends, so the germline J gene completes it. This sequence joins TRBV6-2 or TRBV6-3 and TRBJ1-5; 9 nucleotides match TRBD1. Trimming took 6 bases from V and 7 from J; bases not matched to a gene: 13. Germline assignment: CDR1 MNHEY and CDR2 SVGEGT. This CDR3 contains 16 residues. CDR3 protein: CASRDSDRGIGQPQHF. Partial CDR3 DNA: TGTGCCAGCAGAGACTCGGACAGGGGAATTGGGCAGCCC.

This clone was counted at least ten times. The missing CDR3 end, 3 residues past where the read stops, is filled in from the germline J gene. The chain employs TRBV9 and TRBJ2-1, with TRBD2 as a possible D gene (7 bases). CDR3 size: 16 residues. CDR1 SGDLS and CDR2 YYNGEE come from the germline V gene. V was shortened by 4 bases and J by 5 bases, with 19 bases between the two germline ends. CDR3 DNA, as far as it was read: TGTGCCAGCAGCCCGCCCAGTGGGGGGGCCCACAATGAG. It encodes CASSPPSGGAHNE. The CDR3 in full is CASSPPSGGAHNEQFF.

In its sample, this clone was seen many times. The DNA ends 3 residues before the CDR3 does, and the rest of the CDR3 is filled in from the germline J gene. The rearrangement uses TRBV6-1 and TRBJ2-6, with a weak D call TRBD2 (5 bases). Germline lookup yields CDR1 MNHNS and CDR2 SASEGT. V was trimmed by 4 bases and J by 6 bases, leaving 13 bases between them. There are 15 residues in the CDR3. The CDR3 region is CASSAAGALANVLTF. CDR3 DNA, as far as it was read: TGTGCCAGCAGTGCGGCGGGTGCCCTGGCCAACGTC.

This clone was counted many times. The read falls 3 residues short of the CDR3 end, and the missing part is taken from the germline J gene. V and J are TRBV20-1 and TRBJ2-1; 11 positions match TRBD2. V lost 4 bases, J lost 4 bases, and 3 bases stayed unmatched. Germline V lookup: CDR1 DFQATT, CDR2 SNEGSKA (reference sequence). The CDR3 is made up of 14 amino acids. The CDR3 here is CSATRTSGYNEQFF. The part of the CDR3 DNA that was read is TGCAGTGCTACTCGGACTAGCGGGTACAATGAG.

This clone has at least ten counts. With the read ending 3 residues before the CDR3 end, the germline J gene is used to fill in that end. This sequence joins TRBV2 and TRBJ1-1; no clear D. This CDR3 contains 13 residues. V was trimmed by 4 bases and J by 6 bases, leaving 12 bases between them. The germline CDR1 and CDR2 sequences are SNHLY and FYNNEI. CDR3: CASSVGQPPEAFF. The covered CDR3 bases are TGTGCCAGCAGTGTAGGGCAGCCCCCTGAA.

Many counts were recorded for this clone. The CDR3 is cut off 3 residues early in the read; its end comes from the germline J gene. V gene TRBV12-3 or TRBV12-4 combines with J gene TRBJ1-1, with a tentative D call TRBD1 (5 bases). This CDR3 comprises 13 residues. V dropped 3 bases and J dropped 4 bases, with 9 bases sitting between them. The part of the CDR3 DNA that was read is TGTGCCAGCAGTTTCGGGGGATCCACTGAA. Amino acid sequence: CASSFGGSTE. The whole CDR3 is CASSFGGSTEAFF.

This clone was seen at least ten times. The read ends 3 residues early relative to the CDR3; the germline J gene fills the gap. J is TRBJ2-3 and V is TRBV18, with a tentative D call TRBD1 (5 bases). V lost 0 bases, J lost 2 bases, and 12 bases lay in between. The CDR3 covers 16 residues. CDR1 is KGHSH, CDR2 LQKENI, per germline. The sequenced part of the CDR3 DNA is TGTGCCAGCTCACCACCCGAAGGCAGGGTCACAGATACG. This encodes CASSPPEGRVTDT. Given in full, the CDR3 is CASSPPEGRVTDTQYF.

In its sample, this clone was seen many times. The observed sequence ends 3 residues before the CDR3 terminus, with the missing tail filled in from the germline J gene. The chain recombines TRBV7-9 with TRBJ1-5; D gene ambiguous. The CDR3 totals 14 residues. In germline, CDR1 is SEHNR, CDR2 FQNEAQ (reference sequence). The V end lost 1 base, the J end lost 8 bases, and 12 bases lay between the germline ends. CDR3 DNA, as far as it was read: TGTGCCAGCAGCTTAGAGGGCATCTTTGAGCCC. Its protein is CASSLEGIFEP. The CDR3 as a whole reads CASSLEGIFEPQHF.

This clone was seen at least ten times. The sequenced CDR3 bases are TGTGCCAGCAGTCCCCGACTAGAAAACTACGAG. As protein: CASSPRLENYE. The whole CDR3 reads CASSPRLENYEQYF. The chain couples TRBV6-2 or TRBV6-3 to TRBJ2-7, with a weak D call TRBD2 (6 bases). From the germline J gene comes the end of the CDR3, since the read stops 3 residues before it. Looked up from germline, CDR1 is MNHEY and CDR2 is SVGEGT. Trimming removed 5 bases at V and 3 bases at J, with 14 bases between. The CDR3 is 14 residues long.

This clone was detected ten times or more. The read falls 3 residues short of the CDR3 end, and the missing part is taken from the germline J gene. The chain uses TRBV7-9 and TRBJ2-1, with D perhaps TRBD1 (5 bases). The germline CDR1 and CDR2 sequences are SEHNR and FQNEAQ (reference sequence). This CDR3 is 13 amino acids long. The ends were cut back, 5 bases at V and 4 bases at J, with 9 bases in the middle. The sequenced part of the CDR3 DNA is TGTGCCAGCAGCCAAGACAGTTACAATGAG. It yields the protein CASSQDSYNE. The entire CDR3 is CASSQDSYNEQFF.

This clone was observed at least ten times. The read finishes 3 residues shy of the CDR3 end, and the germline J gene is used to complete it. This sequence joins TRBV5-5 and TRBJ2-7; possibly TRBD2 for D (6 bases). This CDR3 has 14 residues. Trimming stripped 4 bases from V and 4 bases from J, with 15 bases between. Germline V gene lookup returns CDR1 SGHKS and CDR2 YYEKEE (reference sequence). CDR3 DNA (partial): TGTGCCAGCAGCGTAACCGGGACTGAGTACGAG. It translates to CASSVTGTEYE. The whole CDR3 protein is CASSVTGTEYEQYF. Full variable domain (remainder filled in from reference TRBV5-5 and TRBJ2-7): DAGVTQSPTHLIKTRGQQVTLRCSPISGHKSVSWYQQVLGQGPQFIFQYYEKEERGRGNFPDRFSARQFPNYSSELNVNALLLGDSALYLCASSVTGTEYEQYFGPGTRLTVT.

This clone was seen at least ten times. The missing CDR3 end, 3 residues past where the read stops, is filled in from the germline J gene. The V and J genes are TRBV11-3 and TRBJ1-4; D remains ambiguous. CDR1 and CDR2 (germline): SGHNT, YENEEA. The CDR3 is 15 amino acids. With 0 bases removed from V and 5 bases from J, the gap between germline ends came to 10 bases. The CDR3 protein is CASSLDSTRNEKLFF. Partial CDR3 DNA: TGTGCCAGCAGCTTAGATTCAACAAGGAATGAAAAA.

This clone was seen many times. The read is 3 residues too short to cover the CDR3 end, so that end is filled in from the germline J gene. The chain links TRBV2 to TRBJ2-5, with 7 positions matching TRBD1. Germline V gene lookup returns CDR1 SNHLY and CDR2 FYNNEI. The CDR3 is made up of 14 amino acids. The V segment lost 2 bases and the J segment 4 bases; nucleotides outside the gene matches: 4. CDR3 bases read: TGTGCCAGCAGTGAAACGACAGGGCGAGAGACC. Residues: CASSETTGRET. The entire CDR3 is CASSETTGRETQYF.

This clone was seen at least ten times. From the germline J gene comes the end of the CDR3, since the read stops 3 residues before it. V and J are TRBV10-3 and TRBJ2-3; D is perhaps TRBD1 (7 bases). V was pared by 3 bases and J by 4 bases, with 14 bases between. This CDR3 is built from 15 residues. The germline gives CDR1 ENHRY, CDR2 SYGVKD. The CDR3 is CAISEEGASADTQYF. The CDR3 DNA, read in part, is TGTGCCATCAGTGAAGAGGGGGCTAGCGCAGATACG.

This clone has ten or more counts. Sequencing ends 3 residues short of the CDR3 end; the germline J gene provides the rest. This chain links TRBV29-1 with TRBJ1-6, with TRBD1 matching 10 bases. With V trimmed by 6 bases and J by 1 base, 3 bases remained unmatched. The CDR3 runs 15 residues. Germline V lookup: CDR1 SQVTM, CDR2 ANQGSEA. CDR3 bases read: TGCAGCGTCCGGACAGGGGGGTCCTATAATTCACCC. This sequence encodes CSVRTGGSYNSP. The full CDR3 reads CSVRTGGSYNSPLHF.

This clone came up many times. CDR3 DNA, as far as it was read: TGTGCCAGCAGTGTAGACAGTACTTTGAGG. Residues: CASSVDSTLR. The full CDR3 is CASSVDSTLRAFF. The chain employs TRBV6-1 and TRBJ1-1; the D gene is possibly TRBD1 (5 bases). The sequenced fragment ends 3 residues before the CDR3 boundary, so the rest is inferred from the germline J gene. Germline V gene sequence: CDR1 MNHNS, CDR2 SASEGT. This CDR3 has 13 amino acids.

This clone was seen ten or more times. The CDR3 is cut off 3 residues early in the read; its end comes from the germline J gene. The V gene is TRBV9, the J gene TRBJ1-3; D is ambiguous. This CDR3 region has 15 residues. Germline V gene data show CDR1 as SGDLS and CDR2 as YYNGEE. The V end was cut by 4 bases, the J end by 2 bases, with 13 bases between. Partial CDR3 DNA: TGTGCCAGCAGCCCCAAAGGTTCAACTGGAAACACC. Protein product: CASSPKGSTGNT. The complete CDR3 sequence is CASSPKGSTGNTIYF. Full variable domain (outside the CDR3, taken from reference TRBV9 and TRBJ1-3): DSGVTQTPKHLITATGQRVTLRCSPRSGDLSVYWYQQSLDQGLQFLIQYYNGEERAKGNILERFSAQQFPDLHSELNLSSLELGDSALYFCASSPKGSTGNTIYFGEGSWLTVV.

This clone appeared many times. The CDR3 goes on 3 residues after the read ends, and that part is filled in from the germline J gene. The chain links TRBV10-2 to TRBJ2-5; TRBD2 agrees at 13 bases. Trimming cost V 8 bases and J 4 bases; bases outside gene matches: 10. The CDR3 covers 16 residues. Germline CDR1 and CDR2: WSHSY and SAAADI. The CDR3 sequence is CASRPGLAGRGETQYF. The covered CDR3 bases are TGCGCCAGCCGCCCGGGACTAGCGGGACGAGGAGAGACC.

Ten or more counts support this clone. The chain's CDR3 is CAWSVQNELQGTAFF. CDR3 DNA, as far as it was read: TGTGCCTGGAGTGTACAGAACGAACTACAGGGGACA. This chain links TRBV30 with TRBJ1-1, with 7 bases aligning to TRBD1. Read coverage stops 3 residues before the CDR3 terminus; the germline J gene supplies the remainder. This CDR3 comprises 15 residues. Per the germline V gene, CDR1 is GTSNPN and CDR2 is SVGIG (reference sequence).

This clone was detected ten times or more. Read data end 3 residues before the CDR3 end; the end is taken from the germline J gene. The chain joins TRBV9 to TRBJ1-2; possibly TRBD1 for D (6 bases). Germline V lookup: CDR1 SGDLS, CDR2 YYNGEE. CDR3 length: 15 residues. Trimming took 3 bases from V and 3 from J, leaving 15 bases between them. CDR3 in amino acids: CASSADPDRYYGYTF. The sequenced CDR3 bases are TGTGCCAGCAGCGCGGACCCGGACAGATACTATGGC.

This clone was detected ten times or more. The sequence runs out 3 residues before the end of the CDR3; the remainder is reconstructed from the germline J gene. This chain uses TRBV6-2 or TRBV6-3 with TRBJ2-1, with 10 positions matching TRBD2. Germline values: CDR1 MNHEY, CDR2 SVGEGT. The CDR3 is 15 amino acids. Trimming took 6 bases from V and 7 from J; bases not matched to a gene: 9. The CDR3 loop reads CASRRERGGWNEQFF. The covered CDR3 bases are TGTGCCAGCAGGAGAGAGCGGGGGGGCTGGAATGAG.

This clone was counted ten times or more. The read ends 3 residues shy of where the CDR3 ends; the end is completed using the germline J gene. The chain recombines TRBV4-1 with TRBJ1-2, with 7 bases that match TRBD1. The CDR3 loop spans 15 amino acids. CDR1 MGHRA and CDR2 YSYEKL come from the germline V gene. The J segment lost 5 bases and the V segment lost 1 base, leaving 7 bases of the junction unmatched. The covered CDR3 bases are TGCGCCAGCAGCCAAGTAGGGACAGATGAATATGGC. Protein: CASSQVGTDEYG. The complete CDR3 sequence is CASSQVGTDEYGYTF.

This clone was seen ten or more times. Read sequence stops 3 residues before the CDR3 end, and the germline J gene provides the missing end. V usage is TRBV18 and J usage is TRBJ2-1; possible D gene TRBD1, 6 bases. The CDR3 has 18 amino acids. V shed 3 bases and J shed 0 bases, with 18 bases lying between them. The germline gives CDR1 KGHSH, CDR2 LQKENI. Here the CDR3 reads CASSPQRTVLGSYNEQFF. The CDR3 DNA, read in part, is TGTGCCAGCTCACCTCAACGGACAGTTTTGGGCTCCTACAATGAG.

This clone was seen many times. From the germline J gene comes the end of the CDR3, since the read stops 3 residues before it. This chain links TRBV19 with TRBJ2-1, with 9 positions matching TRBD1. CDR1 and CDR2 from the germline V gene are LNHDA and SQIVND (reference sequence). The ends lost 6 bases at V and 7 bases at J; junction bases unmatched: 10. The CDR3 sequence is 15 residues long. CDR3 DNA, as far as it was read: TGTGCCAGTAGCGCCGGGACAGGGAGTTTTAATGAG. Translated, it gives CASSAGTGSFNE. The full-length CDR3 reads as CASSAGTGSFNEQFF.

This clone came up many times. The read ends 3 residues shy of where the CDR3 ends; the end is completed using the germline J gene. This chain uses TRBV9 with TRBJ2-3, with a weak D call TRBD2 (6 bases). The CDR3 is made up of 14 amino acids. V was clipped by 3 bases and J by 1 base, with 9 bases between them. Per germline, CDR1 SGDLS and CDR2 YYNGEE. The part of the CDR3 DNA that was read is TGTGCCAGCAGCGCCGGGGGTGGCACAGATACG. Protein: CASSAGGGTDT. The entire CDR3 protein is CASSAGGGTDTQYF.

This clone was picked up many times. The sequenced fragment ends 3 residues before the CDR3 boundary, so the rest is inferred from the germline J gene. The V and J genes are TRBV7-9 and TRBJ1-5; D not certain. V was shortened by 4 bases and J by 5 bases, with 15 bases between the two germline ends. Germline V CDR1 and CDR2: SEHNR, FQNEAQ (reference sequence). CDR3 length: 15 residues. The CDR3 protein is CASSSQEAPHQPQHF. The covered CDR3 bases are TGTGCCAGCAGCTCTCAGGAGGCTCCCCATCAGCCC.

At least ten counts were recorded for this clone. CDR3 loop: CASSQSGGHTPGEETQYF. Incomplete CDR3 DNA: TGTGCCAGCTCACAGAGCGGGGGCCACACACCGGGAGAAGAGACC. J is TRBJ2-5 and V is TRBV18; TRBD2 agrees at 8 bases. Read sequence stops 3 residues before the CDR3 end, and the germline J gene provides the missing end. This CDR3 has 18 amino acids. Germline V gives CDR1 KGHSH, CDR2 LQKENI. The junction had 16 bases not matched to a gene; V was cut back by 4 bases and J by 3 bases.

This clone has ten or more counts. The covered CDR3 bases are TGTGCCAGCAGCTTAGATCCCGACAGAAGTGAG. This sequence encodes CASSLDPDRSE. In full, the CDR3 is CASSLDPDRSEQFF. The genes are TRBV11-2 and TRBJ2-1, with D possibly matching TRBD1 (5 bases). The CDR3 end lies 3 residues beyond the end of the read and is filled in from the germline J gene. The length of the CDR3 is 14 residues. Trimming stripped 0 bases from V and 9 bases from J, with 12 bases between. CDR1 is SGHAT, CDR2 FQNNGV, per germline.